The present entry profiles one T cell receptor (beta chain) with its context. This entry is derived from a study of cytomegalovirus exposure and HLA in healthy donors. Across the study: For the roughly 400 genotyped donors, 75% to 90% fell within the Caucasian-associated ancestry cluster.

PCR involved 60 Vbeta and 13 Jbeta primers. Using immunoSEQ multiplex PCR, the repertoire was profiled, and TCRdb retains in-frame clones only, with some absent. In total, the table holds about 210,000 clones. The CDR3 runs to 12 residues. V lost 7 bases and J 5 bases, leaving 14 bases between the germline ends. Germline assignment: CDR1 SQVTM and CDR2 ANQGSEA. The chain uses TRBV29-1 and TRBJ2-5; D is unresolved. Sequenced material: PBMCs. This TCR derives from a woman in her twenties or thirties in good health and CMV-seropositive. CDR3 in amino acids: CSAETPRETQYF. The CDR3 DNA follows: TGCAGCGCCGAGACCCCCAGGGAGACCCAGTACTTC.